Below, 29 T cell receptor beta chains from the same sample are listed, as sequenced in a study of T cells in Graves' hyperthyroidism and ophthalmopathy. From RNA transcripts, TCR beta CDR3 regions were amplified. HTBI primers were used for first-round RT-PCR of the TCR CDR3. A single record per CDR3 protein comes from TCRdb applying MiXCR to the multiplex PCR reads. The repertoire includes more than 600,000 distinct CDR3 sequences, roughly 17% of them detected once, and approximately 8.4% sits in the top ten. Sequenced sample: blood. The receptor source for this set is a man aged 18 to 29 with Graves' hyperthyroidism.

The chain joins TRBV19 to TRBJ2-2; unclear D gene. Germline V gene data show CDR1 as LNHDA and CDR2 as SQIVND (reference sequence). CDR3 length: 11 residues. The V and J ends lost 7 bases and 7 bases respectively, with 7 bases between them. CDR3 region: CASMFFGELFF. The CDR3, as DNA: TGTGCCAGTATGTTCTTCGGGGAGCTGTTTTTT. The variable domain in full, with the rest retrieved from reference TRBV19 and TRBJ2-2, is DGGITQSPKYLFRKEGQNVTLSCEQNLNHDAMYWYRQDPGQGLRLIYYSQIVNDFQKGDIAEGYSVSREKKESFPLTVTSAQKNPTAFYLCASMFFGELFFGEGSRLTVL.

The rearrangement links TRBV4-2 to TRBJ1-4; no reliable D call. CDR3 length: 15 residues. V was shortened by 0 bases and J by 3 bases, with 8 bases between the two germline ends. Germline V gene data show CDR1 as LGHNA and CDR2 as YNFKEQ. CDR3 loop: CASSQDWSPNEKLFF. In nucleotides, the CDR3 is TGTGCCAGCAGCCAAGATTGGTCCCCTAATGAAAAACTGTTTTTT.

This clonotype was observed a few times. V usage is TRBV19 and J usage is TRBJ2-3; D call uncertain. Germline lookup yields CDR1 LNHDA and CDR2 SQIVND (reference sequence). Trimming took off 2 bases at V and 2 bases at J, with 8 bases between the two ends. CDR3 size: 14 residues. The CDR3 loop is CASSIRSFTDTQYF. CDR3 coding DNA: TGTGCCAGTAGTATAAGGTCTTTCACAGATACGCAGTATTTT.

The J gene is TRBJ2-1, the V gene TRBV10-3, with 11 bases matching TRBD2. The CDR3 extends over 18 amino acids. Trimming removed 4 bases from V and 3 bases from J; junction bases left unmatched: 11. Germline V gene lookup returns CDR1 ENHRY and CDR2 SYGVKD. The CDR3 DNA reads TGTGCCATCAGTGCTCGGGTAGCGGGAGGGCCGGACTACAATGAGCAGTTCTTC. Translation gives CAISARVAGGPDYNEQFF.

Turning to this clonotype: A read error is possible here, since a much larger clone lies one base away. The rearrangement links TRBV12-3 or TRBV12-4 to TRBJ1-1; no clear D. There are 11 residues in the CDR3. The CDR3 DNA reads as TGTGCCAGCAGCCCACCCACTGAAGTTTTCTTT. Translation gives CASSPPTEVFF.

This clonotype was detected a few times. This chain uses TRBV14 with TRBJ2-3; D not certain. With 3 bases removed from V and 6 bases from J, the gap between germline ends came to 10 bases. The CDR3 has 13 amino acids. CDR1 SGHDN and CDR2 FVKESK come from the germline V gene. The CDR3 DNA follows: TGTGCCAGCAGCCATTTTCTACGGGATACGCAGTATTTT. Amino acids: CASSHFLRDTQYF.

This clonotype has just a few counts. The V and J genes are TRBV7-6 and TRBJ2-1; tentatively, D is TRBD1 or TRBD2 (5 bases each). The CDR3 runs 14 residues. Germline CDR1 reads SGHVS; CDR2 reads FNYEAQ. Trimming removed 6 bases from V and 7 bases from J, with 16 bases in between. The CDR3 protein is CASRRGAGNNEQFF. The CDR3 nucleotides are TGTGCCAGCAGAAGAGGGGCCGGGAATAATGAGCAGTTCTTC.

This clonotype was recorded a few times. The chain uses TRBV13 and TRBJ1-1; TRBD1 matches 7 bases. CDR3 length: 13 residues. Per germline, CDR1 PRHDT and CDR2 FYEKMQ (reference sequence). Germline trimming cut 1 base from V and 8 bases from J; bases unmatched to any gene: 4. CDR3 region: CASSLEGAGEAFF. The CDR3 nucleotides are TGTGCCAGCAGCTTAGAGGGGGCCGGGGAAGCTTTCTTT.

On this clonotype: A read error is possible here, since a much larger clone lies one base away. This chain links TRBV7-3 with TRBJ2-2, with TRBD2 matching 7 bases. Germline assignment: CDR1 SGHTA and CDR2 FQGTGA. This CDR3 has 16 amino acids. The ends lost 1 base at V and 6 bases at J; junction bases unmatched: 8. The CDR3 DNA reads TGTGCCAGCAGCTTAAATGCAGCGGGAAGGCCCGGGGAGCTGTTTTTT. The encoded protein is CASSLNAAGRPGELFF.

This clonotype was recorded at least ten times. The chain carries TRBV28 and TRBJ2-6, with TRBD1 matching over 8 bases. Trimming cost V 5 bases and J 2 bases; bases outside gene matches: 8. The germline V gene has CDR1 MDHEN and CDR2 SYDVKM. The CDR3 totals 17 residues. The CDR3 nucleotides read TGTGCCAGCAGTCCTCATCAGGGGGCGGCTGGGGCCAACGTCCTGACTTTC. Translation gives CASSPHQGAAGANVLTF.

V is TRBV7-9 and J is TRBJ2-7; weak D call: TRBD1 (6 bases). The CDR3 covers 14 residues. V lost 5 bases to trimming and J lost 2 bases, with 13 bases between them. CDR1 is SEHNR, CDR2 FQNEAQ, per germline (reference sequence). The CDR3 DNA is TGTGCCAGCAGCCCCTCAGGGACACCCTACGAGCAGTACTTC. This encodes CASSPSGTPYEQYF.

This clonotype came up many times. CDR3 amino acids: CASSNGREAFF. The CDR3, as DNA: TGTGCCAGCAGCAATGGAAGGGAGGCTTTCTTT. The J gene is TRBJ1-1, the V gene TRBV6-2 or TRBV6-3; D unclear. Trimming took 6 bases from V and 11 from J, leaving 13 bases between them. Germline CDR1 is MNHEY and CDR2 is SVGEGT. CDR3 length: 11 residues.

In DNA form, the CDR3 reads TGTGCCAGCAGTTCAGGGATAGGTCAGCCCCAGCATTTT. Translation: CASSSGIGQPQHF. The V call is TRBV28, the J call TRBJ1-5; the D gene is possibly TRBD1 (5 bases). In germline, CDR1 is MDHEN, CDR2 SYDVKM. V lost 4 bases, J lost 6 bases, and 10 bases lay in between. The CDR3 has 13 amino acids.

The V and J genes are TRBV10-3 and TRBJ2-7; D unclear. Per the germline V gene, CDR1 is ENHRY and CDR2 is SYGVKD. The V end lost 0 bases, the J end lost 3 bases, and 12 bases lay between the germline ends. The CDR3 covers 15 residues. The CDR3 DNA sequence: TGTGCCATCAGTGAGTCGAAAACGGCACTCTACGAGCAGTACTTC. This sequence encodes CAISESKTALYEQYF.

V gene TRBV5-1 combines with J gene TRBJ2-3; TRBD1 matches 7 bases. CDR1 SGHRS and CDR2 YFSETQ come from the germline V gene. The trim removed 2 bases at V and 4 bases at J, leaving 7 bases unmatched. The CDR3 covers 15 residues. CDR3 in amino acids: CASSFYRGGADTQYF. The DNA for the CDR3 is TGCGCCAGCAGCTTTTACAGGGGTGGCGCAGATACGCAGTATTTT.

At least ten counts were recorded for this clonotype. The chain joins TRBV10-3 to TRBJ2-7; 8 bases fit TRBD2. This CDR3 region has 15 residues. J was trimmed by 0 bases and V by 4 bases; bases with no gene match: 5. CDR1 is ENHRY, CDR2 SYGVKD, per germline. As DNA, the CDR3 is TGTGCCATCAGTGGAAGCGGGAGCAACTCCTACGAGCAGTACTTC. It is translated as CAISGSGSNSYEQYF.

This clonotype was detected a few times. One end of the junction varies from germline; a read error may be responsible. This chain connects TRBV7-9 to TRBJ1-1; D remains ambiguous. Per germline, CDR1 SEHNR and CDR2 FQNEAQ (reference sequence). The CDR3 is 15 residues long. DNA of the CDR3: TGTGCCAGCGGCTTAGATTACGGTAGACCTTCTGAAGCTTTCTTT. Encoded protein: CASGLDYGRPSEAFF.

The CDR3 reads CASRRSGSGTDTQYF. For the CDR3, the DNA is TGTGCCAGCAGGCGTAGCGGGAGTGGCACAGATACGCAGTATTTT. The rearrangement joins TRBV6-1 to TRBJ2-3; 9 bases are shared with TRBD2. Trimming took 6 bases from V and 1 from J; bases not matched to a gene: 5. Germline CDR1 is MNHNS and CDR2 is SASEGT. The CDR3 has 15 amino acids.

In this sample, this clonotype turned up many times. The rearrangement links TRBV11-1 to TRBJ2-7, with 7 positions matching TRBD2. Germline V gene data show CDR1 as SGHAT and CDR2 as FQDESV (reference sequence). The CDR3 length is 14 residues. V lost 4 bases to trimming and J lost 3 bases; unmatched junction nucleotides: 6. The CDR3 coding sequence is TGTGCCAGCAGCTACAGCGGGACTAACTACGAGCAGTACTTC. Translating gives CASSYSGTNYEQYF.

The chain recombines TRBV6-2 or TRBV6-3 with TRBJ1-5; 9 bases are a match to TRBD1. CDR3 length: 17 residues. Trimming at V came to 2 bases and at J to 6 bases, leaving 11 bases not matched to a gene. Germline values: CDR1 MNHEY, CDR2 SVGEGT. The CDR3 sequence: CASSYLGHRGRGQPQHF. The CDR3 DNA is TGTGCCAGCAGTTACCTGGGCCACAGGGGGCGAGGTCAGCCCCAGCATTTT.

The table lists this clonotype with many counts. The chain joins TRBV28 to TRBJ2-1; a possible D gene is TRBD2 (6 bases). Trimming stripped 4 bases from V and 8 bases from J, with 12 bases between. Germline V CDR1 and CDR2: MDHEN, SYDVKM. The length of the CDR3 is 13 residues. In DNA, the CDR3 is TGTGCCAGCAGTTCCAGTTGGGGGGATGAGCAGTTCTTC. It encodes CASSSSWGDEQFF.

The chain carries TRBV27 and TRBJ2-3; D gene unclear. Germline CDR1 and CDR2: MNHEY and SMNVEV (reference sequence). V shed 7 bases and J shed 2 bases, with 13 bases lying between them. The CDR3 is made up of 14 amino acids. The CDR3 reads CASTQYKATDTQYF. The CDR3 region has the DNA TGTGCCAGCACCCAATACAAGGCCACAGATACGCAGTATTTT.

This clonotype was found many times. This chain links TRBV18 with TRBJ2-7, with D possibly TRBD1 on 5 matching bases. With 0 bases removed from V and 9 bases from J, the gap between germline ends came to 12 bases. The length of the CDR3 is 13 residues. The germline gives CDR1 KGHSH, CDR2 LQKENI. The CDR3 sequence is CASSPPSWQGQYF. The CDR3, as DNA: TGTGCCAGCTCACCACCGAGCTGGCAGGGGCAGTACTTC.

This clonotype was observed a handful of times. V and J are TRBV24-1 and TRBJ1-5; D uncertain. CDR1 and CDR2 (germline): KGHDR, SFDVKD. Trimming cost V 7 bases and J 5 bases, with 11 bases left between them. The CDR3 covers 13 residues. In DNA, the CDR3 is TGTGCCACCAGGTTCACGTGGGATCAGCCCCAGCATTTT. Translating it yields CATRFTWDQPQHF.

The chain combines TRBV3-1 with TRBJ2-2, with 8 bases lining up with TRBD2. Germline loops: CDR1 LGHDT, CDR2 YNNKEL (reference sequence). The CDR3 is 16 amino acids. V lost 3 bases and J lost 1; bases outside the gene matches: 4. The CDR3 bases are TGTGCCAGCAGCCACCCCACTAGCGGGAACACCGGGGAGCTGTTTTTT. Residues: CASSHPTSGNTGELFF. The full variable domain, in which reference TRBV3-1 and TRBJ2-2 provide the parts outside the CDR3, is DTAVSQTPKYLVTQMGNDKSIKCEQNLGHDTMYWYKQDSKKFLKIMFSYNNKELIINETVPNRFSPKSPDKAHLNLHINSLELGDSAVYFCASSHPTSGNTGELFFGEGSRLTVL.

Ten or more counts support this clonotype. This chain uses TRBV7-9 with TRBJ2-2, with TRBD2 identical over 12 bases. The V gene's germline CDR1 is SEHNR and CDR2 FQNEAQ (reference sequence). The CDR3 covers 15 residues. J was trimmed by 4 bases and V by 6 bases; bases with no gene match: 3. In nucleotides, the CDR3 is TGTGCCAGCAGTTGGACTAGCGGGACCACCGGGGAGCTGTTTTTT. Amino acids: CASSWTSGTTGELFF.

This clonotype was counted ten times or more. V gene TRBV7-8 combines with J gene TRBJ2-3; perhaps TRBD2 as D (5 bases). Trimming removed 5 bases from V and 6 bases from J, with 12 bases in between. CDR3 length: 13 amino acids. Germline V CDR1 and CDR2: SGHVS, FQNEAQ. The CDR3 DNA sequence: TGTGCCAGCAGCCCCCGGGAACGGGATACGCAGTATTTT. It translates to CASSPRERDTQYF.

This clonotype was seen at least ten times. The chain's CDR3 is CAITQGQGDTQYF. The CDR3 nucleotides read TGTGCCATCACTCAGGGGCAAGGAGATACGCAGTATTTT. The chain uses TRBV10-3 and TRBJ2-3; TRBD1 is a possible D gene (6 bases). The ends were cut back, 7 bases at V and 5 bases at J, with 13 bases in the middle. This CDR3 spans 13 amino acids. CDR1 and CDR2 from the germline V gene are ENHRY and SYGVKD.

This clonotype has at least ten counts. The CDR3 bases are TGTGCCAGCAATTACCAGGGCCGATATGGCTACACCTTC. Translation: CASNYQGRYGYTF. V gene TRBV28 combines with J gene TRBJ1-2; D is perhaps TRBD1 (5 bases). Germline CDR1 is MDHEN and CDR2 is SYDVKM. CDR3 length: 13 residues. Trimming shortened V by 7 bases and J by 5 bases, and 14 bases separated the two germline ends.